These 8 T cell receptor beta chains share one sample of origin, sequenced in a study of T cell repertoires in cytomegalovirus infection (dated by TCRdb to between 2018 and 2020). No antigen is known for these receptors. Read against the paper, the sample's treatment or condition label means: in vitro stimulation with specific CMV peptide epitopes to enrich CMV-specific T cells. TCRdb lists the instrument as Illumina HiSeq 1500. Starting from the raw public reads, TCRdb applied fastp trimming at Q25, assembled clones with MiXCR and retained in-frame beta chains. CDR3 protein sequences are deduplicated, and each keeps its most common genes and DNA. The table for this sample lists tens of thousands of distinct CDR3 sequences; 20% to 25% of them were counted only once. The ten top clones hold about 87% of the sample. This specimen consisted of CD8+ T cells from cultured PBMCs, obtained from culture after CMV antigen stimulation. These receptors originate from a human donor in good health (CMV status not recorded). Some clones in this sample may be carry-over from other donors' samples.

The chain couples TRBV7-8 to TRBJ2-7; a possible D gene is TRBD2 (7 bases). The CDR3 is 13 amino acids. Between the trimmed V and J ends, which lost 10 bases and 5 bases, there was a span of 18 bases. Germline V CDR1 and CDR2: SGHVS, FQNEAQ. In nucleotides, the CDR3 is TGTGCCACCACCGCTGGGAGGGGGGACGAGCAGTACTTC. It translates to CATTAGRGDEQYF.

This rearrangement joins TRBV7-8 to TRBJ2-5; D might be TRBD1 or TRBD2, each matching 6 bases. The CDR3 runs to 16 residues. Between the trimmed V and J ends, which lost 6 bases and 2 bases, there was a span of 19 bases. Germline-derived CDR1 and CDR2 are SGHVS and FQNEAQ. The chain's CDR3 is CASSRLRWGAQETQYF. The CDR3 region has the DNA TGTGCCAGCAGTCGACTCCGGTGGGGGGCACAAGAGACCCAGTACTTC.

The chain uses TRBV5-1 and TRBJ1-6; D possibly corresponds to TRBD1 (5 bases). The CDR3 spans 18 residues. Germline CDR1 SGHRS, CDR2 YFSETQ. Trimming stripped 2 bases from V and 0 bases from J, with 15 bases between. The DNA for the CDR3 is TGCGCCAGCAGCTTCGACAGTAGCCGTAGCTCCTATAATTCACCCCTCCACTTT. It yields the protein CASSFDSSRSSYNSPLHF.

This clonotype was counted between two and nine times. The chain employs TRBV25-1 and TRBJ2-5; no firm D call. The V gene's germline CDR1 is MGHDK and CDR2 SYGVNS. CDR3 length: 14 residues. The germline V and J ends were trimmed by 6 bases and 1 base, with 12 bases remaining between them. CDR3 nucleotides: TGTGCCAGCAGCGGACCTCGGAGCCAAGAGACCCAGTACTTC. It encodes CASSGPRSQETQYF.

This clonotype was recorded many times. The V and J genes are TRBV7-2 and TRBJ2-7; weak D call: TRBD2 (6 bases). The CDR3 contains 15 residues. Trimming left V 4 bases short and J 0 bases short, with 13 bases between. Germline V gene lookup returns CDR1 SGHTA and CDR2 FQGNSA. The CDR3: CASSWAGQSSYEQYF. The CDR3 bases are TGTGCCAGCAGCTGGGCGGGGCAGAGCTCCTACGAGCAGTACTTC.

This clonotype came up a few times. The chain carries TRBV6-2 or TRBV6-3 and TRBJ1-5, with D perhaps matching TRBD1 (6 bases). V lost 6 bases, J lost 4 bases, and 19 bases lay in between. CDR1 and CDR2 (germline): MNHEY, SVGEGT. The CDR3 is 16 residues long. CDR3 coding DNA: TGTGCCAGCAGCCACCTCCTACAGGGCAATAATCAGCCCCAGCATTTT. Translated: CASSHLLQGNNQPQHF.

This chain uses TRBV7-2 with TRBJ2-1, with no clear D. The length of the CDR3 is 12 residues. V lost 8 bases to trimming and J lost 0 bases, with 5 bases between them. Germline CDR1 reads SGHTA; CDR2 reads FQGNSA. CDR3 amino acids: CASAGSYNEQFF. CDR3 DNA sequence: TGTGCCAGCGCTGGCTCCTACAATGAGCAGTTCTTC. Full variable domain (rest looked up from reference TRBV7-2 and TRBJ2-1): GAGVSQSPSNKVTEKGKDVELRCDPISGHTALYWYRQSLGQGLEFLIYFQGNSAPDKSGLPSDRFSAERTGGSVSTLTIQRTQQEDSAVYLCASAGSYNEQFFGPGTRLTVL.

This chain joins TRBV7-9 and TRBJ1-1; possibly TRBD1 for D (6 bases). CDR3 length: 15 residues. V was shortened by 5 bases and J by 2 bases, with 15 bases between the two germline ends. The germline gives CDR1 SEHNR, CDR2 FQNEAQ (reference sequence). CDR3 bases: TGTGCCAGCAGCCGGATAGGGGGTTATAACACTGAAGCTTTCTTT. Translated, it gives CASSRIGGYNTEAFF.